These T cell receptor beta chains were read from a single sample in a study of Ad26.COV2.S vaccination and SARS-CoV-2 variants. Sequenced by immunoSEQ multiplex PCR; TCRdb stores in-frame clones only, minus some. The data hold about 680,000 clones, with 80% to 90% observed a single time. Sequenced material: peripheral blood, taken in a trial of Ad26.COV2.S vaccine versus placebo. The receptor set was obtained from a person between 18 and 59 years old who received the Ad26.COV2.S COVID-19 vaccine or a placebo. CDR3s include the opening cysteine and the closing phenylalanine or tryptophan. A D gene is named only where the DNA matches it firmly. Expanded clones get a size class; other rows say once, few or many, or leave the size out.

TRBJ2-5 | NA | NA | TRBV2 | TGTGCCAGCAGTGGAGGCGGCAGGAGCCAAGAGACCCAGTACTTC | CASSGGGRSQETQYF
TRBJ2-7 | NA | TRBD2 | TRBV6-2/TRBV6-3 | TGTGCCAGCAGTTTCAGCGGGGGGACGGCCTACGAGCAGTACTTC | CASSFSGGTAYEQYF
TRBJ2-7 | NA | TRBD2 | TRBV3-1/TRBV3-2 | TGTGCCAGCAGCCAAGCCGGGACTAGCGGGAGTTACGAGCAGTACTTC | CASSQAGTSGSYEQYF
TRBJ1-3 | NA | TRBD1 | TRBV6-5 | TGTGCCAGCAGCAGGGGGATCTCTGGAAACACCATATATTTT | CASSRGISGNTIYF
TRBJ2-7 | few | TRBD2 | TRBV2 | TGTGCCAGCGGGCGACTAGCGGGAGATGACGAGCAGTACTTC | CASGRLAGDDEQYF
TRBJ2-1 | NA | NA | TRBV7-2 | TGTGCCAGCAGCCCCCCGGACTCCCCTCCGCCTGAGCAGTTCTTC | CASSPPDSPPPEQFF
TRBJ2-1 | NA | NA | TRBV4-2 | TGTGCCAGCAGCCAACCCTCCGCGAGTCCGTACAATGAGCAGTTCTTC | CASSQPSASPYNEQFF
TRBJ2-7 | once | TRBD2 | TRBV18 | TGTGCCAGCTCACCGGGACTAGCGTACGAGCAGTACTTC | CASSPGLAYEQYF
TRBJ2-7 | few | NA | TRBV5-1 | TGCGCCAGCAGCCTGACCTCAGCGGGCTACGAGCAGTACTTC | CASSLTSAGYEQYF
TRBJ2-7 | NA | TRBD1 | TRBV27 | TGTGCCACAGGGACAGTCCACGAGCAGTACTTC | CATGTVHEQYF
TRBJ2-7 | NA | NA | TRBV5-4 | TGTGCCAGCAGCTTGGCCAACCCGGGCGAGCAGTACTTC | CASSLANPGEQYF
TRBJ1-2 | NA | NA | TRBV5-1 | TGCGCCAGCAGCAGAGGACAGCCCTATGGCTACACCTTC | CASSRGQPYGYTF
TRBJ1-4 | few | NA | TRBV29-1 | TGCAGCGTTGAATCTGTGAAAAAACTGTTTTTT | CSVESVKKLFF
TRBJ2-2 | NA | NA | TRBV9 | TGTGCCAGCAGCGTAAGGACTGGCGGGGAGCTGTTTTTT | CASSVRTGGELFF
TRBJ2-7 | NA | TRBD2 | TRBV2 | TGTGCCAGCAGAGGCGGGCTAGCGGGGGCCTCCTACGAGCAGTACTTC | CASRGGLAGASYEQYF
TRBJ2-3 | NA | NA | TRBV15 | TGTGCCACCAGCAAACAAAGGGGTTATACGCAGTATTTT | CATSKQRGYTQYF
TRBJ1-2 | NA | TRBD1 | TRBV30 | TGTGCCTGGCCAGGACAGGGGGAGAGTGGCTACACCTTC | CAWPGQGESGYTF
TRBJ1-2 | NA | NA | TRBV2 | TGTGCCAGCAGGGGGGACGGGAAAGCTAACTATGGCTACACCTTC | CASRGDGKANYGYTF
TRBJ2-2 | NA | NA | TRBV4-3 | TGCGCCAGCAACCCTGAGGGGACTGCGAACACCGGGGAGCTGTTTTTT | CASNPEGTANTGELFF
TRBJ2-7 | NA | TRBD1 | TRBV6-5 | TGTGCCAGCAGCCGGACAGGGGGCATCCACGAGCAGTACTTC | CASSRTGGIHEQYF
TRBJ2-1 | NA | TRBD2 | TRBV5-8 | TGTGCCAGCAGCTCCGGCCGAACTAGCGGGGGGGTTAATGAGCAGTTCTTC | CASSSGRTSGGVNEQFF
TRBJ2-7 | NA | NA | TRBV10-2 | TGCGCCAGCAGTGATGGACAGTCCTACGAGCAGTACTTC | CASSDGQSYEQYF
TRBJ1-6 | NA | NA | TRBV7-8 | TGTGCCAGCAGCTCAACCGTAGGGGCTGGTTCACCCCTCCACTTT | CASSSTVGAGSPLHF
TRBJ2-7 | NA | NA | TRBV6-5 | TGTGCCAGCACCCGTAGTCAGGGCTCCTACGAGCAGTACTTC | CASTRSQGSYEQYF
TRBJ2-2 | once | NA | TRBV5-1 | TGCGCCAGCAGCTTTCAAGGGACCTCGAACACCGGGGAGCTGTTTTTT | CASSFQGTSNTGELFF
TRBJ1-3 | NA | NA | TRBV10-3 | TGTGCCATCAGTGAGTCGATCGTCTCTGGAAACACCATATATTTT | CAISESIVSGNTIYF
TRBJ2-7 | NA | NA | TRBV7-2 | TGTGCCAGCAGCTTAGAACAGGGTTTCAACGAGCAGTACTTC | CASSLEQGFNEQYF
TRBJ2-2 | NA | NA | TRBV7-2 | TGTGCCAGCAGCCACCAAGGGTCCGGGGAGCTGTTTTTT | CASSHQGSGELFF
TRBJ1-2 | NA | TRBD1 | TRBV13 | TGTGCCAGCAGCTTAGCGGGACAGATATTCTATGGCTACACCTTC | CASSLAGQIFYGYTF